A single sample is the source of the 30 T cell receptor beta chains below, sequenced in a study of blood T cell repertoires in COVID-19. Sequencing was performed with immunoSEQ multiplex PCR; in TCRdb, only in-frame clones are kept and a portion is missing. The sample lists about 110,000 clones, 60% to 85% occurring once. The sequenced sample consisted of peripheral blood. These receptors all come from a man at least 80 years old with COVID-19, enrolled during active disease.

CDR3 DNA: TGTGCCAGCAGCTTAGGCACTAGCGGCAATGAGCAGTTCTTC. It encodes CASSLGTSGNEQFF. The V gene is TRBV7-9, the J gene TRBJ2-1; TRBD2 aligns across 8 bases. The CDR3 is 14 amino acids. From germline, CDR1 is SEHNR and CDR2 FQNEAQ (reference sequence). J gave up 6 bases and V 1 base, and 2 bases lay outside the gene matches.

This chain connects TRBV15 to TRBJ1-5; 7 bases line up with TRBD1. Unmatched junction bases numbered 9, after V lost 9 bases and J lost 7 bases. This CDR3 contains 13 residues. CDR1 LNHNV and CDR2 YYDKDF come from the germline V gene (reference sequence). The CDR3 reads CATSQGGHQPQHF. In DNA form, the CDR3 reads TGTGCCACTAGTCAGGGGGGTCACCAGCCCCAGCATTTT.

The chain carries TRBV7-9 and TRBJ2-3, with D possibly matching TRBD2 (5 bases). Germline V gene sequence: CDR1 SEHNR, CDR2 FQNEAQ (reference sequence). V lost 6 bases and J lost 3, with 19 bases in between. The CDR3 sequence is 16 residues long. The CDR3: CASRPLSREGTDTQYF. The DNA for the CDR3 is TGTGCCAGCAGGCCCCTTTCCCGGGAAGGTACAGATACGCAGTATTTT.

As DNA, the CDR3 is TGCGCCAGCAGCAAGGACAGGGCCAGTGTAGAGACCCAGTACTTC. This translates into CASSKDRASVETQYF. This chain connects TRBV5-1 to TRBJ2-5; TRBD1 matches 8 bases. CDR1 and CDR2 from the germline V gene are SGHRS and YFSETQ. The CDR3 has 15 amino acids. Unmatched junction bases numbered 9, after V lost 4 bases and J lost 4 bases.

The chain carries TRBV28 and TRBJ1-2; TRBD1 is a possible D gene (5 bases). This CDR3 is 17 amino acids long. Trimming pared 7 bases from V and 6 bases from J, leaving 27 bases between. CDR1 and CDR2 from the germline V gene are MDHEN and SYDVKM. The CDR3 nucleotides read TGTGCCAGCAACCCCATTAATTTTCAGGGTATCAGTAATGGCTACACCTTC. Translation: CASNPINFQGISNGYTF.

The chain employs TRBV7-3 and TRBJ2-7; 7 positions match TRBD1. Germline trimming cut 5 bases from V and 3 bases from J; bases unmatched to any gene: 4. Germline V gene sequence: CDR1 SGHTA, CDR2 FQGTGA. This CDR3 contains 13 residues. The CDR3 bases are TGTGCCAGCAGCCGAGGGGGCGACTACGAGCAGTACTTC. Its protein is CASSRGGDYEQYF. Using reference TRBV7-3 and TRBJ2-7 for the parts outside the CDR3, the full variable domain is GAGVSQTPSNKVTEKGKYVELRCDPISGHTALYWYRQSLGQGPEFLIYFQGTGAADDSGLPNDRFFAVRPEGSVSTLKIQRTERGDSAVYLCASSRGGDYEQYFGPGTRLTVT.

In DNA form, the CDR3 reads TGTGCCAGCAGCTCATTAGCGGGAGGCTACGAGCAGTACTTC. It encodes CASSSLAGGYEQYF. The chain links TRBV7-9 to TRBJ2-7; TRBD2 matches 10 bases. Germline CDR1 SEHNR, CDR2 FQNEAQ (reference sequence). CDR3 length equals 14 residues. The V gene end was trimmed by 4 bases and the J gene end by 3 bases; junction bases not matched to a gene: 3.

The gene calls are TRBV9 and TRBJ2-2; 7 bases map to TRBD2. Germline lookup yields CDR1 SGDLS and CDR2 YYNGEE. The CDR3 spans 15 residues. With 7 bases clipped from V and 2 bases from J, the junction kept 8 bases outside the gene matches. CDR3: CASGEWDYNTGELFF. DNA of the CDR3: TGTGCCAGCGGGGAGTGGGACTACAACACCGGGGAGCTGTTTTTT.

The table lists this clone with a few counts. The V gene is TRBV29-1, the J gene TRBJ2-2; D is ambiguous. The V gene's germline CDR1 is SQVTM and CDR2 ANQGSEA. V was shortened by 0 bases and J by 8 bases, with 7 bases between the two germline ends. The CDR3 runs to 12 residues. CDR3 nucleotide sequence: TGCAGCGTTGAAGACAGTCCGGGGGAGCTGTTTTTT. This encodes CSVEDSPGELFF.

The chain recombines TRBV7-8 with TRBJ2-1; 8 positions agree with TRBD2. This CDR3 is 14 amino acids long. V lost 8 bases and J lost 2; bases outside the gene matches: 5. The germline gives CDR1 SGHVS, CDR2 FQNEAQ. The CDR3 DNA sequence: TGTGCCAGCGGTTTACTAGCGGCCTACAATGAGCAGTTCTTC. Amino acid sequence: CASGLLAAYNEQFF.

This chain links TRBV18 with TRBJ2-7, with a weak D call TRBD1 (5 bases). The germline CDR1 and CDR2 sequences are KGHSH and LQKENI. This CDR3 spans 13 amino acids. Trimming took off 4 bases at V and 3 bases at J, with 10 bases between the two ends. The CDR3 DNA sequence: TGTGCCAGCTCACAGGACACAAGCTACGAGCAGTACTTC. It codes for CASSQDTSYEQYF.

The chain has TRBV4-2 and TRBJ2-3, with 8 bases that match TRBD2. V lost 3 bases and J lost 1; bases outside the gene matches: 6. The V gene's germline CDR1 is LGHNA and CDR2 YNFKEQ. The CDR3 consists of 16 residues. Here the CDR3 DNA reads TGTGCCAGCAGCCAGCAAGCGGGAGATGGCACAGATACGCAGTATTTT. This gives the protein CASSQQAGDGTDTQYF.

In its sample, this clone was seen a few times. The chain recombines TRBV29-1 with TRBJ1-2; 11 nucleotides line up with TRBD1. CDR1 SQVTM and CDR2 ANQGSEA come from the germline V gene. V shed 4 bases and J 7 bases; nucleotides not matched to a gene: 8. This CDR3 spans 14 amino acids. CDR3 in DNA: TGCAGCGTTGCCACCGGACAGGGGGCTTTTGGCTACACCTTC. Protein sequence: CSVATGQGAFGYTF.

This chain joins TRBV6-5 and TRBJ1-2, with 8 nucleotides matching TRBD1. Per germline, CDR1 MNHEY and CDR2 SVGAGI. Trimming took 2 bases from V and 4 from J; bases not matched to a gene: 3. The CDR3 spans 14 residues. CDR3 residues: CASSYGDRSYGYTF. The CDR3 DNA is TGTGCCAGCAGTTACGGGGACAGGTCCTATGGCTACACCTTC.

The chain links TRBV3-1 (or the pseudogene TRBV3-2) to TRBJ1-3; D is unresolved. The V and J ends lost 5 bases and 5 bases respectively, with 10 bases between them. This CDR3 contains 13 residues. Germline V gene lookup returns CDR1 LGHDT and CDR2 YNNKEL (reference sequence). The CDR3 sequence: CASSSGERNTIYF. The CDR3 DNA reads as TGTGCCAGCAGCTCCGGGGAAAGAAACACCATATATTTT.

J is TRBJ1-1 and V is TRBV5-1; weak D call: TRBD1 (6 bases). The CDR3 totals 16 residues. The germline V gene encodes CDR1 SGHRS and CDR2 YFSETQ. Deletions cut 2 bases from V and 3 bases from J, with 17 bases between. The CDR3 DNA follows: TGCGCCAGCAGCTTACAGGAAGGGGGGAGGGACACTGAAGCTTTCTTT. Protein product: CASSLQEGGRDTEAFF.

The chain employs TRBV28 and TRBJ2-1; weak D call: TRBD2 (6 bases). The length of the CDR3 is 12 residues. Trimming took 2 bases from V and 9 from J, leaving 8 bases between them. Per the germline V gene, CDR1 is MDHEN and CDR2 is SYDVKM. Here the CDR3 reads CASSLAGREQFF. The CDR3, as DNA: TGTGCCAGCAGTTTAGCGGGGCGTGAGCAGTTCTTC.

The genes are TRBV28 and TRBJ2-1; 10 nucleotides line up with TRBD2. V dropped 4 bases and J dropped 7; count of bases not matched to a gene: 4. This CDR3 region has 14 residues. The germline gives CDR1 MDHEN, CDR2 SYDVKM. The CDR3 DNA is TGTGCCAGCAGTTCTAGCGGGAGTGGAAATGAGCAGTTCTTC. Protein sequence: CASSSSGSGNEQFF.

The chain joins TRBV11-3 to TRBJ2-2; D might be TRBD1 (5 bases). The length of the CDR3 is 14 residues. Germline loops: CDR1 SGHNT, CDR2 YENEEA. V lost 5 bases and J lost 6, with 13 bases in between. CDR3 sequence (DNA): TGTGCCAGCAGCCTCATCGTCAGGGCCGGGGAGCTGTTTTTT. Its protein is CASSLIVRAGELFF.

This CDR3 reads CASSLTGKSGNTIYF. CDR3 bases: TGTGCCAGCAGCTTAACGGGAAAATCTGGAAACACCATATATTTT. This rearrangement joins TRBV7-9 to TRBJ1-3; D is unclear. CDR3 length equals 15 residues. From germline, CDR1 is SEHNR and CDR2 FQNEAQ (reference sequence). V lost 2 bases and J 1 base, leaving 9 bases between the germline ends.

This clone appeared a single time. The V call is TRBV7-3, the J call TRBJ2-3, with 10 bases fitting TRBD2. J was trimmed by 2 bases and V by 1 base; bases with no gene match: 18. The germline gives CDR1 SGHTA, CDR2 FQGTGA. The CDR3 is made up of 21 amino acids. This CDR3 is CASSLIMGDYAAGGVTDTQYF. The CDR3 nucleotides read TGTGCCAGCAGCTTAATTATGGGGGACTATGCAGCGGGAGGGGTCACAGATACGCAGTATTTT.

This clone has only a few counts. This CDR3 is CASKLDSNYEQYF. The CDR3 nucleotides are TGTGCCAGCAAGTTAGATAGTAACTACGAGCAGTACTTC. The V and J genes are TRBV6-5 and TRBJ2-7; D is undetermined. Between the trimmed V and J ends, which lost 7 bases and 3 bases, there was a span of 13 bases. This CDR3 region has 13 residues. Germline V gene sequence: CDR1 MNHEY, CDR2 SVGAGI.

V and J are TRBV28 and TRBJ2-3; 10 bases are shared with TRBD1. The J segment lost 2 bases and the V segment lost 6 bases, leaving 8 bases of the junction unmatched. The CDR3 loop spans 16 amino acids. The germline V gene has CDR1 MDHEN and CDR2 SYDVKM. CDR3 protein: CASSFRGTGATDTQYF. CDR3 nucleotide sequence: TGTGCCAGCAGCTTCAGGGGGACAGGGGCCACAGATACGCAGTATTTT. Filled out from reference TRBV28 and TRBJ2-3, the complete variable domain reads DVKVTQSSRYLVKRTGEKVFLECVQDMDHENMFWYRQDPGLGLRLIYFSYDVKMKEKGDIPEGYSVSREKKERFSLILESASTNQTSMYLCASSFRGTGATDTQYFGPGTRLTVL.

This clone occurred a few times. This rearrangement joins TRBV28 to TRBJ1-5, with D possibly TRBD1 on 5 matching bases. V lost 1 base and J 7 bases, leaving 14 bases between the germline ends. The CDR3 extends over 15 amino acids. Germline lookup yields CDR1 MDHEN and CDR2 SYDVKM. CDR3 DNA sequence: TGTGCCAGCAGTTTATCTCGGCAGGGACTACAGCCCCAGCATTTT. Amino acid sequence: CASSLSRQGLQPQHF. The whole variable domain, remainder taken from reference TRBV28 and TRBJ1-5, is DVKVTQSSRYLVKRTGEKVFLECVQDMDHENMFWYRQDPGLGLRLIYFSYDVKMKEKGDIPEGYSVSREKKERFSLILESASTNQTSMYLCASSLSRQGLQPQHFGDGTRLSIL.

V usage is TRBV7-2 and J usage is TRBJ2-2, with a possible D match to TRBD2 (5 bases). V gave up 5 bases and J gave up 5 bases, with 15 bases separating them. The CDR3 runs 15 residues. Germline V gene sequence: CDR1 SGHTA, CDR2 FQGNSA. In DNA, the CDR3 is TGTGCCAGCAGCCTTGACCAAGGGAGAACCGGGGAGCTGTTTTTT. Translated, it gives CASSLDQGRTGELFF. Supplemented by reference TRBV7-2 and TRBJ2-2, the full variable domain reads GAGVSQSPSNKVTEKGKDVELRCDPISGHTALYWYRQSLGQGLEFLIYFQGNSAPDKSGLPSDRFSAERTGGSVSTLTIQRTQQEDSAVYLCASSLDQGRTGELFFGEGSRLTVL.

In DNA form, the CDR3 reads TGTGCCAGCAGCGGCCTGGGACAGGGAATCGGTGATACGCAGTATTTT. Residues: CASSGLGQGIGDTQYF. The chain couples TRBV6-6 to TRBJ2-3, with 9 bases lining up with TRBD1. The CDR3 sequence is 16 residues long. The trim removed 6 bases at V and 6 bases at J, leaving 13 bases unmatched. Germline-derived CDR1 and CDR2 are MNHNY and SVGAGI (reference sequence).

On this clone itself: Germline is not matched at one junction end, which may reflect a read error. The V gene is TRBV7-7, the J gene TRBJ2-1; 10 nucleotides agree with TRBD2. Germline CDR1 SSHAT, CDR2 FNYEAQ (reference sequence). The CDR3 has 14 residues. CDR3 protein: CASSLAGGWDEQFF. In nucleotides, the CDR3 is TGTGCTAGCAGCTTAGCGGGAGGTTGGGATGAGCAGTTCTTC.

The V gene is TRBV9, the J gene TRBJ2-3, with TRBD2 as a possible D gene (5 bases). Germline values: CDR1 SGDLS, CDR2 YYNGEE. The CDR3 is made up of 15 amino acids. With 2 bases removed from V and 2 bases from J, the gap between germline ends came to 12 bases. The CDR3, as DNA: TGTGCCAGCAGCGTCTTAACGGGAAACACAGATACGCAGTATTTT. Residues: CASSVLTGNTDTQYF.

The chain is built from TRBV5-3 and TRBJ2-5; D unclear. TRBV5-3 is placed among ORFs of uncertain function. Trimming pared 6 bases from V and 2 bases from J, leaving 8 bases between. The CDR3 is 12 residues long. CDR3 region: CARTPSQETQYF. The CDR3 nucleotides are TGTGCCAGAACCCCGAGTCAAGAGACCCAGTACTTC.

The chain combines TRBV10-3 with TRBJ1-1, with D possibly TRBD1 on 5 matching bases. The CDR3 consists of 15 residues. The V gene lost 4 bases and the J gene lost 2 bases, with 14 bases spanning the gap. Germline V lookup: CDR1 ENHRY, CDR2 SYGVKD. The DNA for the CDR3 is TGTGCCATCAGTGCCCTACAGGTACAAAACACTGAAGCTTTCTTT. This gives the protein CAISALQVQNTEAFF.